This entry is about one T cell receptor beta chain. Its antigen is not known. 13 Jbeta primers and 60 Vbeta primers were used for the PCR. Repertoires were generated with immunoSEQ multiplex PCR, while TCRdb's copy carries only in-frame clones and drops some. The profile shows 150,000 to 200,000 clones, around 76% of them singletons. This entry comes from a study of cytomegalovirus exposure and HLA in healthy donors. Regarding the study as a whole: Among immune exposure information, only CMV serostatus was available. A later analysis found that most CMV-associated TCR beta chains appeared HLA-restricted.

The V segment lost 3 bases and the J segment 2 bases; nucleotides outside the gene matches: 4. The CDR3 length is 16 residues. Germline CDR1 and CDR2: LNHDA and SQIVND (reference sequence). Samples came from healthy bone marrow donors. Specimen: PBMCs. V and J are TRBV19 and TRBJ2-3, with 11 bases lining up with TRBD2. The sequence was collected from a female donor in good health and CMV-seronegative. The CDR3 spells CASSITSGGYTDTQYF. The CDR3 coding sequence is TGTGCCAGTAGTATTACTAGCGGGGGCTACACAGATACGCAGTATTTT.